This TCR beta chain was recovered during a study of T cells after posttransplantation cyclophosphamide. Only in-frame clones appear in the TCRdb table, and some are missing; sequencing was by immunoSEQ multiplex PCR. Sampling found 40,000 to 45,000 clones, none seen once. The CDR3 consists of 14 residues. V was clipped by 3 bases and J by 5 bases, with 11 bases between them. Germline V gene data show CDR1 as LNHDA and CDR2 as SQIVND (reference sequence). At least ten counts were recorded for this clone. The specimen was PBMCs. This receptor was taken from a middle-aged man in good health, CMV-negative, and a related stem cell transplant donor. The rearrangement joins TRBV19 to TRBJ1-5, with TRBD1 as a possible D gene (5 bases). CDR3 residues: CASSIQGRDQPQHF. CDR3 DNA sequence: TGTGCCAGTAGTATTCAGGGAAGGGATCAGCCCCAGCATTTT.